This T cell receptor beta chain came from a study of shared clonotypes between healthy human individuals. Study-wide results and limits: Non-shared clonotypes had lower generation probabilities than those shared by all four donors.

Remarks on this clone: Antigen unknown.

Data came from immunoSEQ multiplex PCR; TCRdb stores just in-frame clones and leaves some out. The repertoire includes 2 million to 2.5 million clones, around 93% of them detected once, and 0.37% sits in the top ten. The CDR3 spans 12 residues. Trimming took 5 bases from V and 9 from J, leaving 13 bases between them. Germline V lookup: CDR1 MGHDK, CDR2 SYGVNS. Sequencing was carried out using naive CD4+ T cells from PBMCs. Documented subset: CD45RA+ positively selected. This TCR was sampled from a man between 18 and 29 years old in good health. Some clones in this sample may be carry-over from other donors' samples. The chain carries TRBV25-1 and TRBJ1-2; a possible D gene is TRBD1 (6 bases). CDR3 region: CASSLQGWSYTF. The CDR3 DNA reads as TGTGCCAGCAGTTTACAGGGTTGGAGCTACACCTTC.